Each of the 29 T cell receptor beta chains below was sequenced from the same sample in a study of T cells in Graves' hyperthyroidism and ophthalmopathy. Researchers took RNA transcripts and amplified the TCR beta CDR3 regions from them. The primer set for the first-round RT-PCR of the TCR CDR3 was HTBI. From the multiplex PCR reads, TCRdb called clonotypes with MiXCR, one entry per CDR3 protein. Of about 92,000 distinct CDR3 sequences in the sample, around 52% were seen once. The sequencing input was blood. The receptors here all came from a woman in her thirties or forties with Graves' hyperthyroidism.

The chain employs TRBV19 and TRBJ2-3; 7 nucleotides line up with TRBD1. CDR1 and CDR2 (germline): LNHDA, SQIVND (reference sequence). The CDR3 consists of 16 residues. V was pared by 9 bases and J by 4 bases, with 16 bases of the junction left unmatched. The CDR3 sequence: CASRRSGTAGSDTQYF. CDR3 DNA: TGTGCCAGCCGGAGGTCCGGGACAGCAGGCTCAGATACGCAGTATTTT.

Notes on this clonotype: A single base separates this from a much larger clone, so it may be a read error. The CDR3 end shows no conserved phenylalanine or tryptophan, and so a read error is likely. J is TRBJ2-7 and V is TRBV7-9; D uncertain. Germline lookup yields CDR1 SEHNR and CDR2 FQNEAQ (reference sequence). Trimming shortened V by 5 bases and J by 2 bases, and 10 bases separated the two germline ends. The CDR3 totals 13 residues. As DNA, the CDR3 is TGTGCCAGCAGCGTAGACGGGCCCTACGAGCAGTACTCC. It encodes CASSVDGPYEQYS.

The V gene is TRBV20-1, the J gene TRBJ1-4, with a possible D match to TRBD1 (5 bases). Trimming shortened V by 5 bases and J by 14 bases, and 15 bases separated the two germline ends. This CDR3 region has 11 residues. Germline V gives CDR1 DFQATT, CDR2 SNEGSKA (reference sequence). This CDR3 reads CSAPARDWLFF. The CDR3 nucleotides are TGCAGTGCTCCGGCCCGGGACTGGCTGTTTTTT.

Here the CDR3 reads CASSYTTGGRQYF. The CDR3 coding sequence is TGTGCCAGCAGCTACACGACAGGGGGAAGGCAGTACTTC. The chain employs TRBV7-9 and TRBJ2-7; 9 positions match TRBD1. This CDR3 has 13 residues. The V and J ends lost 4 bases and 9 bases, in that order; junction bases with no gene match: 7. Germline V gene sequence: CDR1 SEHNR, CDR2 FQNEAQ (reference sequence).

Remarks on this clonotype: A much larger clone differs from this one at a single base, so this may be a read error. In DNA, the CDR3 is TGTGCCAGCAGCTTAGGTACCGGGACAGCTAGCGGGAGCTACGAGCAGTACTTC. Protein product: CASSLGTGTASGSYEQYF. V gene TRBV11-2 combines with J gene TRBJ2-7; TRBD2 matches at 10 bases. This CDR3 has 18 amino acids. Germline V CDR1 and CDR2: SGHAT, FQNNGV. Trimming took 1 base from V and 3 from J; bases not matched to a gene: 12.

This clonotype was counted at least ten times. The V gene is TRBV5-6, the J gene TRBJ2-5, with D perhaps assigned TRBD1 or TRBD2 (5 bases each). The V end was cut by 1 base, the J end by 5 bases, with 15 bases between. The CDR3 length is 15 residues. Germline CDR1 is SGHDT and CDR2 is YYEEEE. The CDR3: CASSLFNGGRETQYF. The CDR3 DNA sequence: TGTGCCAGCAGCTTGTTTAATGGGGGACGGGAGACCCAGTACTTC.

The V call is TRBV2, the J call TRBJ2-7; possibly TRBD2 for D (7 bases). Per the germline V gene, CDR1 is SNHLY and CDR2 is FYNNEI. This CDR3 comprises 13 residues. With 6 bases removed from V and 3 bases from J, the gap between germline ends came to 12 bases. The CDR3 nucleotides read TGTGCCAGCAGCAGGGGCGGGGGCTACGAGCAGTACTTC. Its translation is CASSRGGGYEQYF. Combining the CDR3 with reference TRBV2 and TRBJ2-7 gives the whole variable domain EPEVTQTPSHQVTQMGQEVILRCVPISNHLYFYWYRQILGQKVEFLVSFYNNEISEKSEIFDDQFSVERPDGSNFTLKIRSTKLEDSAMYFCASSRGGGYEQYFGPGTRLTVT.

This clonotype appeared many times. The chain couples TRBV10-3 to TRBJ2-5; 13 bases agree with TRBD2. This CDR3 contains 14 residues. The junction had 5 bases not matched to a gene; V was cut back by 8 bases and J by 5 bases. Germline lookup yields CDR1 ENHRY and CDR2 SYGVKD. In nucleotides, the CDR3 is TGTGCCATCGGACTAGCGGGAGCGGTGGAGACCCAGTACTTC. Translation: CAIGLAGAVETQYF.

Remarks on this clonotype: Because it lacks the conserved phenylalanine or tryptophan at the end, this CDR3 is likely a read error. The chain combines TRBV2 with TRBJ1-1; no clear D. This CDR3 is 10 amino acids long. Germline V CDR1 and CDR2: SNHLY, FYNNEI. V lost 6 bases, J lost 5 bases, and 4 bases lay in between. The CDR3 spells CASSSTEAFS. The CDR3 DNA reads TGTGCCAGCAGCTCAACTGAAGCTTTCTCT.

The table lists this clonotype with a few counts. V gene TRBV7-2 combines with J gene TRBJ1-1; the match to TRBD1 covers 7 bases. V dropped 3 bases and J dropped 4; count of bases not matched to a gene: 8. Germline CDR1 is SGHTA and CDR2 is FQGNSA. The CDR3 spans 15 residues. CDR3 in amino acids: CASSFIGQGGTEAFF. The CDR3 bases are TGTGCCAGCAGCTTCATCGGGCAGGGGGGCACTGAAGCTTTCTTT.

The V call is TRBV2, the J call TRBJ2-2, with 8 positions matching TRBD2. Germline CDR1 reads SNHLY; CDR2 reads FYNNEI. This CDR3 contains 15 residues. V lost 4 bases and J lost 1; bases outside the gene matches: 2. CDR3 region: CASSGLAGNTGELFF. CDR3 DNA sequence: TGTGCCAGCAGTGGGCTAGCGGGGAACACCGGGGAGCTGTTTTTT.

This clonotype has ten or more counts. A single base separates this from a much larger clone, so it may be a read error. This chain joins TRBV7-8 and TRBJ2-2; 9 nucleotides align to TRBD2. Germline V gives CDR1 SGHVS, CDR2 FQNEAQ. The CDR3 is made up of 15 amino acids. The CDR3 bases are TGTGCCAGCAGCGACGCGGGGGGGGCTGGCGGGGAGCTGGTTTTT. Protein: CASSDAGGAGGELVF.

The chain has TRBV7-8 and TRBJ1-3; tentatively, D is TRBD1 (6 bases). The CDR3 contains 12 residues. V was trimmed by 4 bases and J by 7 bases, leaving 8 bases between them. Germline V gene sequence: CDR1 SGHVS, CDR2 FQNEAQ. CDR3 in amino acids: CASSSTGNTIYF. The CDR3, as DNA: TGTGCCAGCAGCTCAACAGGGAACACCATATATTTT. Filled out from reference TRBV7-8 and TRBJ1-3, the complete variable domain reads GAGVSQSPRYKVAKRGQDVALRCDPISGHVSLFWYQQALGQGPEFLTYFQNEAQLDKSGLPSDRFFAERPEGSVSTLKIQRTQQEDSAVYLCASSSTGNTIYFGEGSWLTVV.

This clonotype was found many times. This chain joins TRBV7-8 and TRBJ2-7; 8 nucleotides agree with TRBD1. Germline V gene data show CDR1 as SGHVS and CDR2 as FQNEAQ. V lost 1 base to trimming and J lost 2 bases; unmatched junction nucleotides: 4. The CDR3 sequence is 15 residues long. CDR3 bases: TGTGCCAGCAGCTTAGGGGCAGGGGGCACCTACGAGCAGTACTTC. This translates into CASSLGAGGTYEQYF.

This clonotype was counted many times. The gene calls are TRBV20-1 and TRBJ2-2; no clear D gene. Trimming stripped 6 bases from V and 6 bases from J, with 14 bases between. The germline V gene has CDR1 DFQATT and CDR2 SNEGSKA (reference sequence). CDR3 length equals 13 residues. The CDR3 sequence is CSARRSTAGELFF. The DNA of the CDR3 is TGCAGTGCCCGGCGGAGTACAGCCGGGGAGCTGTTTTTT.

This rearrangement joins TRBV29-1 to TRBJ2-7; 8 bases agree with TRBD2. CDR1 is SQVTM and CDR2 is ANQGSEA in the germline V gene. After removal of 8 bases from V and 4 bases from J, the junction contained 10 bases not matched to a gene. The CDR3 has 13 residues. The CDR3 nucleotides read TGCAGCTTAGTAGGGGCGGGGGGATACGAGCAGTACTTC. The encoded protein is CSLVGAGGYEQYF.

The CDR3, as DNA: TGTGCCAGCAGCTTGGGGGGACTGTACTCTGGGGCCAACGTCCTGACTTTC. Protein product: CASSLGGLYSGANVLTF. This rearrangement joins TRBV5-8 to TRBJ2-6; possible D gene TRBD2, 6 bases. V lost 0 bases and J lost 0, with 10 bases in between. The germline V gene encodes CDR1 SGHTS and CDR2 YDEGEE. The CDR3 spans 17 residues.

This clonotype has only a few counts. The chain is built from TRBV27 and TRBJ2-5; the D gene could be TRBD1 or TRBD2 (6 bases each). CDR1 is MNHEY, CDR2 SMNVEV, per germline (reference sequence). The CDR3 loop spans 17 amino acids. Trimming took 9 bases from V and 3 from J, leaving 26 bases between them. DNA for the CDR3: TGTGCCAGAGGCCAGAAAGGTATAGGGGGGTTCGAAGAGACCCAGTACTTC. It yields the protein CARGQKGIGGFEETQYF.

The V and J genes are TRBV7-3 and TRBJ2-2; D is perhaps TRBD1 (5 bases). The CDR3 has 14 amino acids. Germline V lookup: CDR1 SGHTA, CDR2 FQGTGA. V lost 10 bases to trimming and J lost 4 bases, with 16 bases between them. CDR3 bases: TGTGCCATCAGTCCGCAGGGAATCACCGGGGAGCTGTTTTTT. Translation gives CAISPQGITGELFF.

For this clonotype: A much larger clone lies a single base off, so this may be a read error. The J gene is TRBJ2-2, the V gene TRBV7-2, with 7 bases aligning to TRBD2. The CDR3 runs to 18 residues. Germline-derived CDR1 and CDR2 are SGHTA and FQGNSA. The CDR3 is CASSLNFGAGRVTGGLFF. The DNA of the CDR3 is TGTGCCAGCAGCTTAAATTTCGGGGCGGGGAGGGTAACCGGGGGGCTGTTTTTT.

The gene calls are TRBV5-1 and TRBJ1-6, with 9 bases matching TRBD1. The J segment lost 9 bases and the V segment lost 4 bases, leaving 5 bases of the junction unmatched. Looked up from germline, CDR1 is SGHRS and CDR2 is YFSETQ. CDR3 length: 14 amino acids. CDR3 nucleotides: TGCGCCAGCAGCGGGACAGGGCACGTTTCACCCCTCCACTTT. This translates into CASSGTGHVSPLHF. Variable domain in full (rest from reference TRBV5-1 and TRBJ1-6): KAGVTQTPRYLIKTRGQQVTLSCSPISGHRSVSWYQQTPGQGLQFLFEYFSETQRNKGNFPGRFSGRQFSNSRSEMNVSTLELGDSALYLCASSGTGHVSPLHFGNGTRLTVT.

A remark on this clonotype: This sequence may be a read error, since a much larger clone differs from it by one base. The chain recombines TRBV2 with TRBJ2-3; D is unresolved. Trimming removed 6 bases at V and 3 bases at J, with 10 bases between. Germline V lookup: CDR1 SNHLY, CDR2 FYNNEI. This CDR3 contains 13 residues. The DNA for the CDR3 is TGTGCCAGCAGCCTCACATGGACAGATACGCAGTATTTT. Translating gives CASSLTWTDTQYF.

This clonotype was detected many times. V usage is TRBV7-2 and J usage is TRBJ1-2; D is possibly TRBD1 (6 bases). Germline CDR1 reads SGHTA; CDR2 reads FQGNSA. V lost 5 bases to trimming and J lost 8 bases, with 12 bases between them. CDR3 length: 12 residues. This CDR3 reads CASSPTGSGYTF. For the CDR3, the DNA is TGTGCCAGCAGCCCGACAGGTTCCGGCTACACCTTC. The entire variable domain, with the rest obtained from reference TRBV7-2 and TRBJ1-2, is as follows: GAGVSQSPSNKVTEKGKDVELRCDPISGHTALYWYRQSLGQGLEFLIYFQGNSAPDKSGLPSDRFSAERTGGSVSTLTIQRTQQEDSAVYLCASSPTGSGYTFGSGTRLTVV.

J is TRBJ1-5 and V is TRBV20-1; the D is unclear. Trimming removed 6 bases from V and 7 bases from J, with 19 bases in between. CDR1 is DFQATT, CDR2 SNEGSKA, per germline (reference sequence). The CDR3 sequence is 14 residues long. CDR3 in DNA: TGCAGTGCAAAACTAGTGGGAGACGAGCAGCCCCAGCATTTT. Translating it yields CSAKLVGDEQPQHF.

Concerning this clonotype: A much more abundant neighbour one base away suggests this may be a read error. The chain is built from TRBV5-1 and TRBJ2-2; TRBD1 is a possible D gene (6 bases). CDR3 length: 16 amino acids. Germline values: CDR1 SGHRS, CDR2 YFSETQ. V was cut by 5 bases and J by 1 base, with 15 bases left in between. CDR3 residues: CASSLQGNGNTGELFF. In DNA form, the CDR3 reads TGCGCCAGCAGTTTACAGGGTAATGGGAACACCGGGGAGCTGTTTTTT.

V gene TRBV9 combines with J gene TRBJ2-2; 8 bases match TRBD2. This CDR3 is built from 15 residues. Germline V gives CDR1 SGDLS, CDR2 YYNGEE. V was clipped by 4 bases and J by 6 bases; unmatched bases: 8. CDR3 protein: CASSHYIGRAGELFF. The CDR3 bases are TGTGCCAGCAGCCACTATATCGGGAGGGCCGGGGAGCTGTTTTTT.

The chain joins TRBV7-3 to TRBJ1-6, with 9 bases matching TRBD1. V lost 4 bases and J lost 8; bases outside the gene matches: 6. This CDR3 has 15 residues. CDR1 and CDR2 from the germline V gene are SGHTA and FQGTGA. The CDR3 loop is CASSSTGQGYSPLHF. CDR3 DNA sequence: TGTGCCAGCAGCTCCACGGGACAGGGTTATTCACCCCTCCACTTT. Supplemented by reference TRBV7-3 and TRBJ1-6, the full variable domain reads GAGVSQTPSNKVTEKGKYVELRCDPISGHTALYWYRQSLGQGPEFLIYFQGTGAADDSGLPNDRFFAVRPEGSVSTLKIQRTERGDSAVYLCASSSTGQGYSPLHFGNGTRLTVT.

This clonotype was seen more than once but under ten times. The rearrangement links TRBV7-2 to TRBJ2-3, with 7 bases identical to TRBD2. Germline V gene data show CDR1 as SGHTA and CDR2 as FQGNSA. V dropped 1 base and J dropped 4; count of bases not matched to a gene: 8. The CDR3 has 16 residues. In DNA, the CDR3 is TGTGCCAGCAGCTTAGTGGGGCGGGAGAGGGCAGATACGCAGTATTTT. Protein product: CASSLVGRERADTQYF. Based on the CDR3 plus reference TRBV7-2 and TRBJ2-3, the full variable domain is GAGVSQSPSNKVTEKGKDVELRCDPISGHTALYWYRQSLGQGLEFLIYFQGNSAPDKSGLPSDRFSAERTGGSVSTLTIQRTQQEDSAVYLCASSLVGRERADTQYFGPGTRLTVL.

The chain uses TRBV15 and TRBJ1-2; TRBD1 is a possible D gene (5 bases). Germline assignment: CDR1 LNHNV and CDR2 YYDKDF (reference sequence). CDR3 length equals 15 residues. V lost 0 bases, J lost 0 bases, and 8 bases lay in between. The CDR3 DNA follows: TGTGCCACCAGCAGAGATCGAGGGGCTAACTATGGCTACACCTTC. It translates to CATSRDRGANYGYTF.